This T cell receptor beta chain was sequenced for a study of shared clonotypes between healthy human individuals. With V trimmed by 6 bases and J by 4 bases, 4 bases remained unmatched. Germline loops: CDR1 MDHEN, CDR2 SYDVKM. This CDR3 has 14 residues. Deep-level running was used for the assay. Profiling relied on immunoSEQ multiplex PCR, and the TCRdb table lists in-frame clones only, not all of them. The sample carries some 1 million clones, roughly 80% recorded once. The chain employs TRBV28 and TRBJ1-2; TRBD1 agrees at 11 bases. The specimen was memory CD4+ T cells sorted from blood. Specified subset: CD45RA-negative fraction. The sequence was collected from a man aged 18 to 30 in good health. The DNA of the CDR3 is TGTGCCAGCAGGAGGACAGGGGGCATCTATGGCTACACCTTC. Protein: CASRRTGGIYGYTF.